A single sample gave rise to the 25 T cell receptor beta chains below, sequenced in a study of blood T cell repertoires in COVID-19. The assay was immunoSEQ multiplex PCR, and TCRdb's table has in-frame clones only and misses some. The sample includes approximately 450,000 clones, approximately 92% of them seen just once. Sequenced input: PBMCs or T cells enriched from blood (not recorded which). These receptors all stem from a man aged 25-45 years who had recovered from COVID-19.

V is TRBV28 and J is TRBJ2-2; the D is unclear. Trimming stripped 6 bases from V and 8 bases from J, with 13 bases between. The CDR3 totals 13 residues. From germline, CDR1 is MDHEN and CDR2 SYDVKM. The CDR3 DNA is TGTGCCAGCAGCCCCGGCGGTGCGGGGGAGCTGTTTTTT. Translation: CASSPGGAGELFF. Full variable domain (outside the CDR3, taken from reference TRBV28 and TRBJ2-2): DVKVTQSSRYLVKRTGEKVFLECVQDMDHENMFWYRQDPGLGLRLIYFSYDVKMKEKGDIPEGYSVSREKKERFSLILESASTNQTSMYLCASSPGGAGELFFGEGSRLTVL.

The chain couples TRBV19 to TRBJ2-2; D unclear. V dropped 3 bases and J dropped 1 base, with 6 bases sitting between them. The length of the CDR3 is 14 residues. Germline loops: CDR1 LNHDA, CDR2 SQIVND (reference sequence). This chain's CDR3 is CASSISGNTGELFF. The CDR3 DNA sequence: TGTGCCAGTAGTATCTCGGGGAACACCGGGGAGCTGTTTTTT.

The chain recombines TRBV15 with TRBJ2-1; maybe TRBD2 (6 bases). Between the trimmed V and J ends, which lost 5 bases and 5 bases, there was a span of 10 bases. Germline V gene lookup returns CDR1 LNHNV and CDR2 YYDKDF (reference sequence). There are 13 residues in the CDR3. CDR3 sequence: CATSSGRHNEQFF. CDR3 DNA sequence: TGTGCCACCAGCTCGGGGAGGCACAATGAGCAGTTCTTC.

The J gene is TRBJ2-2, the V gene TRBV19; no definite D call. Germline V gene data show CDR1 as LNHDA and CDR2 as SQIVND (reference sequence). The CDR3 consists of 15 residues. V gave up 2 bases and J gave up 0 bases, with 7 bases separating them. The CDR3 protein is CASSISTSNTGELFF. DNA for the CDR3: TGTGCCAGTAGTATAAGCACCTCGAACACCGGGGAGCTGTTTTTT.

The chain has TRBV19 and TRBJ2-1; 14 bases align to TRBD2. Germline V lookup: CDR1 LNHDA, CDR2 SQIVND (reference sequence). V lost 5 bases, J lost 9 bases, and 6 bases stayed unmatched. The length of the CDR3 is 15 residues. Here the CDR3 DNA reads TGTGCCAGTAGTTTGACTAGCGGGAGGGCCCCTGAGCAGTTCTTC. Protein: CASSLTSGRAPEQFF.

The gene calls are TRBV7-2 and TRBJ1-5; no definite D call. The CDR3 contains 13 residues. V lost 1 base and J 5 bases, leaving 6 bases between the germline ends. The V gene's germline CDR1 is SGHTA and CDR2 FQGNSA. The CDR3 DNA reads as TGTGCCAGCAGCTTAGTTATATATCAGCCCCAGCATTTT. Translation gives CASSLVIYQPQHF.

V is TRBV7-9 and J is TRBJ2-7; TRBD2 matches 10 bases. CDR1 and CDR2 (germline): SEHNR, FQNEAQ (reference sequence). The CDR3 totals 15 residues. Germline trimming cut 5 bases from V and 4 bases from J; bases unmatched to any gene: 8. The CDR3 sequence: CASSQLSSGGYEQYF. The CDR3 nucleotides read TGTGCCAGCAGCCAGCTATCTAGCGGGGGTTACGAGCAGTACTTC.

The J gene is TRBJ2-1, the V gene TRBV5-1, with 11 positions matching TRBD2. The V gene end was trimmed by 4 bases and the J gene end by 6 bases; junction bases not matched to a gene: 6. The CDR3 contains 15 residues. CDR1 is SGHRS and CDR2 is YFSETQ in the germline V gene. CDR3 nucleotide sequence: TGCGCCAGCAGCCACAGACTAGCGGGACCCAATGAGCAGTTCTTC. It is translated as CASSHRLAGPNEQFF.

The chain combines TRBV7-6 with TRBJ2-7; no reliable D call. Germline CDR1 reads SGHVS; CDR2 reads FNYEAQ. With 1 base removed from V and 0 bases from J, the gap between germline ends came to 7 bases. This CDR3 has 14 residues. CDR3 sequence reads: CASSLVPSSYEQYF. The CDR3 coding sequence is TGTGCCAGCAGCTTAGTACCTAGCTCCTACGAGCAGTACTTC.

The CDR3 reads CASSRRDRADTQYF. DNA of the CDR3: TGTGCCAGTAGTAGGAGGGATCGGGCAGATACGCAGTATTTT. The V and J genes are TRBV19 and TRBJ2-3, with a weak D call TRBD2 (6 bases). The germline V and J ends were trimmed by 4 bases and 4 bases, with 12 bases remaining between them. The CDR3 runs 14 residues. Germline CDR1 reads LNHDA; CDR2 reads SQIVND (reference sequence).

Note on this clone: Other DNA sequences in the sample encode the same CDR3. This chain uses TRBV27 with TRBJ1-5; 9 bases map to TRBD1. Germline-derived CDR1 and CDR2 are MNHEY and SMNVEV (reference sequence). This CDR3 is 14 amino acids long. V gave up 5 bases and J gave up 4 bases; unmatched junction bases: 3. CDR3 in amino acids: CASSLQGANQPQHF. The CDR3 DNA reads as TGTGCCAGCAGTCTACAGGGGGCTAATCAGCCCCAGCATTTT.

The chain carries TRBV9 and TRBJ2-5; the match to TRBD1 covers 8 bases. The length of the CDR3 is 15 residues. CDR1 SGDLS and CDR2 YYNGEE come from the germline V gene. V was pared by 0 bases and J by 5 bases, with 6 bases of the junction left unmatched. CDR3 region: CASSVARGLGETQYF. DNA of the CDR3: TGTGCCAGCAGCGTAGCCAGGGGGCTTGGGGAGACCCAGTACTTC.

J is TRBJ2-2 and V is TRBV19, with 13 positions matching TRBD2. The CDR3 extends over 17 amino acids. V shed 5 bases, J shed 4 bases, and the junction held 7 bases outside the gene matches. Germline loops: CDR1 LNHDA, CDR2 SQIVND (reference sequence). CDR3 coding DNA: TGTGCCAGTAGTTTATGGACTAGCGGGAGTGGCACCGGGGAGCTGTTTTTT. This sequence encodes CASSLWTSGSGTGELFF.

The rearrangement uses TRBV28 and TRBJ2-3; TRBD2 aligns across 11 bases. The germline V gene encodes CDR1 MDHEN and CDR2 SYDVKM. The CDR3 length is 16 residues. V gave up 4 bases and J gave up 1 base; unmatched junction bases: 4. The CDR3 nucleotides read TGTGCCAGCAGTTCGTTAGCGGGAGGGGGCACAGATACGCAGTATTTT. This translates into CASSSLAGGGTDTQYF.

This clone was observed a handful of times. The chain is built from TRBV5-6 and TRBJ2-2; D perhaps matches TRBD2 (5 bases). The V and J ends lost 2 bases and 6 bases respectively, with 5 bases between them. Germline V gene lookup returns CDR1 SGHDT and CDR2 YYEEEE. The CDR3 contains 12 residues. The CDR3 reads CASSFGAGELFF. Here the CDR3 DNA reads TGTGCCAGCAGCTTCGGGGCCGGGGAGCTGTTTTTT.

This chain joins TRBV4-1 and TRBJ1-4; D uncertain. The germline V gene has CDR1 MGHRA and CDR2 YSYEKL. Trimming stripped 7 bases from V and 0 bases from J, with 21 bases between. The CDR3 runs 18 residues. CDR3 in DNA: TGCGCCAGCACCGGGAAAGCCATCTCGCCTGCAACTAATGAAAAACTGTTTTTT. Translation: CASTGKAISPATNEKLFF.

This clone appeared once. The V gene is TRBV7-2, the J gene TRBJ2-6; D call uncertain. Trimming left V 4 bases short and J 0 bases short, with 4 bases between. The germline V gene encodes CDR1 SGHTA and CDR2 FQGNSA. CDR3 size: 14 residues. Written as DNA, the CDR3 is TGTGCCAGCAGCTCTTACTCTGGGGCCAACGTCCTGACTTTC. As protein: CASSSYSGANVLTF.

The chain has TRBV3-1 (or the pseudogene TRBV3-2) and TRBJ1-2, with 7 bases matching TRBD1. V lost 3 bases, J lost 5 bases, and 6 bases stayed unmatched. Per germline, CDR1 LGHDT and CDR2 YNNKEL (reference sequence). The CDR3 consists of 14 residues. The CDR3 protein is CASSQDGTAYGYTF. CDR3 DNA sequence: TGTGCCAGCAGCCAGGACGGGACAGCTTATGGCTACACCTTC.

The rearrangement links TRBV30 to TRBJ1-1; 7 bases line up with TRBD1. In germline, CDR1 is GTSNPN, CDR2 SVGIG (reference sequence). With 1 base clipped from V and 4 bases from J, the junction kept 6 bases outside the gene matches. The CDR3 runs to 14 residues. CDR3 sequence: CAWSDRQGVTEAFF. In DNA form, the CDR3 reads TGTGCCTGGAGTGACCGACAGGGAGTCACTGAAGCTTTCTTT.

The genes are TRBV28 and TRBJ1-2, with TRBD1 as a possible D gene (5 bases). Germline CDR1 reads MDHEN; CDR2 reads SYDVKM. This CDR3 spans 13 amino acids. Between the trimmed V and J ends, which lost 6 bases and 6 bases, there was a span of 14 bases. CDR3 residues: CASRRQLGNGYTF. The CDR3 region has the DNA TGTGCCAGCAGACGACAGCTTGGGAATGGCTACACCTTC.

The chain has TRBV30 and TRBJ2-2; D is possibly TRBD2 (5 bases). Trimming left V 0 bases short and J 0 bases short, with 8 bases between. Germline V gene lookup returns CDR1 GTSNPN and CDR2 SVGIG (reference sequence). The CDR3 is made up of 15 amino acids. The CDR3 nucleotides read TGTGCCTGGAGTGTACCGGGATCGAACACCGGGGAGCTGTTTTTT. Its translation is CAWSVPGSNTGELFF.

The rearrangement uses TRBV5-1 and TRBJ2-5, with D perhaps matching TRBD1 (7 bases). Germline lookup yields CDR1 SGHRS and CDR2 YFSETQ. This CDR3 region has 15 residues. Trimming took off 4 bases at V and 5 bases at J, with 18 bases between the two ends. The CDR3 region has the DNA TGCGCCAGCAGCGGAGGGGGCGCGGGGAGGGAGACCCAGTACTTC. The encoded protein is CASSGGGAGRETQYF. The variable domain in full, with the rest retrieved from reference TRBV5-1 and TRBJ2-5, is KAGVTQTPRYLIKTRGQQVTLSCSPISGHRSVSWYQQTPGQGLQFLFEYFSETQRNKGNFPGRFSGRQFSNSRSEMNVSTLELGDSALYLCASSGGGAGRETQYFGPGTRLLVL.

The chain combines TRBV18 with TRBJ2-1; 10 positions agree with TRBD2. Per the germline V gene, CDR1 is KGHSH and CDR2 is LQKENI. The trim removed 2 bases at V and 9 bases at J, leaving 13 bases unmatched. The CDR3 sequence is 17 residues long. The CDR3 is CASSPGLAGVSLGEQFF. In DNA, the CDR3 is TGTGCCAGCTCACCAGGGCTAGCGGGAGTCAGTCTCGGTGAGCAGTTCTTC.

The chain uses TRBV30 and TRBJ1-2; a weak D match, TRBD1 (5 bases). Germline V gene sequence: CDR1 GTSNPN, CDR2 SVGIG (reference sequence). The CDR3 is made up of 13 amino acids. The CDR3 DNA is TGTGCGATTCATCAGGGCTGGAACTATGGCTACACCTTC. It codes for CAIHQGWNYGYTF.

The chain is built from TRBV14 and TRBJ2-7; D is unresolved. The CDR3 sequence is 13 residues long. Germline CDR1 is SGHDN and CDR2 is FVKESK. V lost 3 bases and J lost 3, with 9 bases in between. The CDR3 region is CASSHGHGYEQYF. CDR3 DNA: TGTGCCAGCAGCCACGGTCACGGCTACGAGCAGTACTTC. The variable domain in full, with the rest retrieved from reference TRBV14 and TRBJ2-7, is EAGVTQFPSHSVIEKGQTVTLRCDPISGHDNLYWYRRVMGKEIKFLLHFVKESKQDESGMPNNRFLAERTGGTYSTLKVQPAELEDSGVYFCASSHGHGYEQYFGPGTRLTVT.